This T cell receptor beta chain was sequenced for a study of blood T cells in healthy people across ages. Trimming removed 0 bases at V and 5 bases at J, with 16 bases between. Germline loops: CDR1 MNHNS, CDR2 SASEGT. The CDR3 is 16 residues long. Primers used in a second PCR of about 7 to 12 cycles were a sample-barcoded 5' primer and a J-beta primer mix. TCRdb reprocessed the 5' RACE reads via MiXCR and lists one record per CDR3 protein. The table lists about 1.1 million distinct CDR3 sequences, more than 30% of them singletons. The source material was blood. The sequence was obtained from a man in his late teens or twenties in good health. The rearrangement links TRBV6-1 to TRBJ1-2, with D perhaps TRBD1 (6 bases). The chain's CDR3 is CASSEAHGGRGYGYTF. As DNA, the CDR3 is TGTGCCAGCAGTGAAGCGCACGGGGGCAGGGGATATGGCTACACCTTC.